The source of this TCR beta chain is a study of metastatic and nonmetastatic thyroid tumors. The wider study: Samples came from malignant and benign thyroid patients, and repertoires were compared across blood and tumor or nodule tissue. Findings and caveats of the study: Reports indicated that malignant thyroid tumors showed significantly higher TCR beta diversity than benign nodules did, in blood and tumor.

There were no patients who had received any treatment before thyroid surgery. Concerning this clone itself: Its antigen is as yet unknown. Its ends do not fully match the called genes, so a read error is possible.

How the authors handled the data: Between-group CDR3 differences, defined by clinicopathological status, yielded a distant-metastasis classifier for papillary thyroid cancer. Through MiXCR, TCRdb re-clonotyped the PCR reads. The V and J calls and clone size are TCRdb's, not the authors'. Among 4,500 to 5,500 clones listed, about 28% were seen once. This sequence was found in a female donor with papillary thyroid cancer or a benign thyroid nodule (not recorded which). Some clones in this sample may be carry-over from other donors' samples. The material sequenced was adjacent normal tissue.

Here the CDR3 reads CASNDRPQEQLVF. CDR3 DNA: TGTGCCAGCAATGACAGGCCTCAAGAACAACTGGTTTTT. The rearrangement joins TRBV12-3 or TRBV12-4 to TRBJ1-4, with D maybe TRBD1 (6 bases). This CDR3 region has 13 residues.